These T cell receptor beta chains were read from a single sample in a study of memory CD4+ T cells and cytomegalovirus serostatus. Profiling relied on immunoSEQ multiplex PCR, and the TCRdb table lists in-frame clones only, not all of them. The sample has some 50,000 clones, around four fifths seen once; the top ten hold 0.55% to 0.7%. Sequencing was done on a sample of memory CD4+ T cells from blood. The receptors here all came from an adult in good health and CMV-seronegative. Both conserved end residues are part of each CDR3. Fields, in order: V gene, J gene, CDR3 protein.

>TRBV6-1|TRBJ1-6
CASGTRSYNSPLHF
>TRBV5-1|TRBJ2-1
CASSLSSTSGAKQFF
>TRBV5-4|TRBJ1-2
CASSFGQGAPGYTF
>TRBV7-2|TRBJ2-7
CASKLAGLYEQYF
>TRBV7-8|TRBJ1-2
CASSPGQNYGYTF
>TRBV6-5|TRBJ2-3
CASRDRGFGTDTQYF
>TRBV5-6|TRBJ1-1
CASSLPGTGAAAGAFF
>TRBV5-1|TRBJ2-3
CASWSGGSTDTQYF
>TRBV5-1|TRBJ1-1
CASAHRGSDTEAFF
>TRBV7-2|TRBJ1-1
CASSLSNTEAFF
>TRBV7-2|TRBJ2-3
CASSLRQSTDTQYF
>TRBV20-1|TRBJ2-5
CSANSGGTQYF
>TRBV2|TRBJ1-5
CASVPIPNQPQHF
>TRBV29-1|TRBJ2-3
CSVGRQQDTQYF
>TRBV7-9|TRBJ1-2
CASSFMGRSYGYTF
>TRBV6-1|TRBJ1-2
CASQPGTGGYTF
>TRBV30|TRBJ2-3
CAWSVSSGSTDTQYF
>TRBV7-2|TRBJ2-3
CASSLGVATDTQYF
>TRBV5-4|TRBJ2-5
CASSSPQGEETQYF
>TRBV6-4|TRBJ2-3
CASSQGDTQYF
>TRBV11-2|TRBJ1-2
CASSLGTGLGYGYTF
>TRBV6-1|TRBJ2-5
CASSPDPGGRETQYF
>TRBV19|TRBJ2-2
CASSIDPGIGTGELFF
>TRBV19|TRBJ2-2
CASIRRAGGLSNTGELFF